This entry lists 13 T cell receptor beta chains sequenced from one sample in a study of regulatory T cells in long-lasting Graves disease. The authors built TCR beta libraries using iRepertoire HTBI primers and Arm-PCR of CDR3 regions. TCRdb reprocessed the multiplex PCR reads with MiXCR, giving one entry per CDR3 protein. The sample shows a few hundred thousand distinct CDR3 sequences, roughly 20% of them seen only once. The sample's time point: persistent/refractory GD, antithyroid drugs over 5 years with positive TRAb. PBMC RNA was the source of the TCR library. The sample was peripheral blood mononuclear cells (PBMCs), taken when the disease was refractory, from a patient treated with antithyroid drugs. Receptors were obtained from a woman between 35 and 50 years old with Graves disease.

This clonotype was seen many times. The CDR3 sequence: CASNHGTGIPPYEQYF. In nucleotides, the CDR3 is TGTGCCAGCAATCACGGGACAGGGATCCCGCCCTACGAGCAGTACTTC. The chain has TRBV28 and TRBJ2-7; 9 nucleotides match TRBD1. CDR1 is MDHEN and CDR2 is SYDVKM in the germline V gene. V trimming: 7 bases; J trimming: 2 bases; junction bases outside the gene matches: 12. CDR3 length: 16 amino acids.

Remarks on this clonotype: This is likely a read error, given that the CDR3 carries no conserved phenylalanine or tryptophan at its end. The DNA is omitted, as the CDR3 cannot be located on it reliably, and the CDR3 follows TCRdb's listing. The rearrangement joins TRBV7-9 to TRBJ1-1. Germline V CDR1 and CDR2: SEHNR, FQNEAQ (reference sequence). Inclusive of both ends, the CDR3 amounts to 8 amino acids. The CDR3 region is CASSPHNL.

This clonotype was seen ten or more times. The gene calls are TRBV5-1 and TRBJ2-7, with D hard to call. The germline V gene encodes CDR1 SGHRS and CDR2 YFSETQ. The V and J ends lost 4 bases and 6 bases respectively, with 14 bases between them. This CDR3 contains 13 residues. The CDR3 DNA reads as TGCGCCAGCAGCCGCGGCTTAGGCTCCGAGCAGTACTTC. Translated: CASSRGLGSEQYF. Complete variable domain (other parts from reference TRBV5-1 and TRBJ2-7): KAGVTQTPRYLIKTRGQQVTLSCSPISGHRSVSWYQQTPGQGLQFLFEYFSETQRNKGNFPGRFSGRQFSNSRSEMNVSTLELGDSALYLCASSRGLGSEQYFGPGTRLTVT.

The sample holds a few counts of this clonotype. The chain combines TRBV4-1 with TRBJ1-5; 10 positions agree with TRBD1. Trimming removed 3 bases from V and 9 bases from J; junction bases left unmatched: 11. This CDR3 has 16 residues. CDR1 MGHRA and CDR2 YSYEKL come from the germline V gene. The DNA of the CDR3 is TGCGCCAGCAGCCAGCACCCGGGACAGGGGTTTTGGCCCCAGCATTTT. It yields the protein CASSQHPGQGFWPQHF.

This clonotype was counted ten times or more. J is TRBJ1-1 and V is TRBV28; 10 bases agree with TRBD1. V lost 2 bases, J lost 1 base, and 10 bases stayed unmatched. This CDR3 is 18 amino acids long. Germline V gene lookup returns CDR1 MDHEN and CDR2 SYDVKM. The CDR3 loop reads CASSLDLGTGETNTEAFF. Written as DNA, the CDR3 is TGTGCCAGCAGTTTAGACCTTGGGACAGGGGAGACGAACACTGAAGCTTTCTTT.

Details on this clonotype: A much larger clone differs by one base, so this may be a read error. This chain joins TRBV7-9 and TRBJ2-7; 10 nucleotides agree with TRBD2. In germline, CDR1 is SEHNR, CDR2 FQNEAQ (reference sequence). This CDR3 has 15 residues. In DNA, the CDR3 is TGTGCCAGCAGCCCCCCAGGGAGCGGGAGGGACGAGCAGTGCTTC. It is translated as CASSPPGSGRDEQCF.

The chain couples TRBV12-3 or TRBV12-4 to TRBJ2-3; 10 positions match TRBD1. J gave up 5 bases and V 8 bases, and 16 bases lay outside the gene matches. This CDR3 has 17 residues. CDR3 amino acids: CASPLSQPGTGVDTQYF. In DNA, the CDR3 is TGTGCCAGCCCGCTGTCACAACCCGGGACAGGGGTAGATACGCAGTATTTT.

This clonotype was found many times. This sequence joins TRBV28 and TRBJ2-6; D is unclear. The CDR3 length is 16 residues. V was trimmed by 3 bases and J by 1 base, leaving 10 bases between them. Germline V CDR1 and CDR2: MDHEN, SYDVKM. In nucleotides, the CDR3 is TGTGCCAGCAGTTTGACCCGTCAATCTGGGGCCAACGTCCTGACTTTC. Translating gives CASSLTRQSGANVLTF.

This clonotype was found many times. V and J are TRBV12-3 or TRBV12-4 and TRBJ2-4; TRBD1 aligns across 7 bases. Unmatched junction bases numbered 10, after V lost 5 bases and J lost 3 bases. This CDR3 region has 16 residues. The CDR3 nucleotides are TGTGCCAGCAGTCTAGGGACAGTTAGGGACAAAAACATTCAGTACTTC. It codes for CASSLGTVRDKNIQYF.

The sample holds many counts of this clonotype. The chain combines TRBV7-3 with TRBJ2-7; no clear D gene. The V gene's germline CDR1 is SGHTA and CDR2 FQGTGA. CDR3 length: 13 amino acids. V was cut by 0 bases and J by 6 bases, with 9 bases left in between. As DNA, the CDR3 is TGTGCCAGCAGCTTAACGGCGCTTTCCGAGCAGTACTTC. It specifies CASSLTALSEQYF.

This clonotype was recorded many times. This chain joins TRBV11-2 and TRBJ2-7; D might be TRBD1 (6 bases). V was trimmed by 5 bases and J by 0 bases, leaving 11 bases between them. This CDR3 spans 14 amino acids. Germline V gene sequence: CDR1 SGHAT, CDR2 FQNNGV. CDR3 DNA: TGTGCCAGCAGCCAAGGGACAAACTCCTACGAGCAGTACTTC. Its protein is CASSQGTNSYEQYF.

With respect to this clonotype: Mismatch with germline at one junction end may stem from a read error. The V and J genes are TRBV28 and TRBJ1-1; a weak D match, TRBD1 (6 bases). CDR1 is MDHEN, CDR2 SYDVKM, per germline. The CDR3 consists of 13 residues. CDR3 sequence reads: CASSSGTFTEASF. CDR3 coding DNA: TGTGCCAGCAGTTCCGGGACATTCACTGAAGCTTCCTTT.

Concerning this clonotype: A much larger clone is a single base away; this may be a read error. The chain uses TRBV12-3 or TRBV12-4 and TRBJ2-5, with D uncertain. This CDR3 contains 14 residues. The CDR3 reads CASSRRHHQGTQYF. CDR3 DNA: TGTGCCAGCAGCCGTAGACACCACCAAGGGACCCAGTACTTC.